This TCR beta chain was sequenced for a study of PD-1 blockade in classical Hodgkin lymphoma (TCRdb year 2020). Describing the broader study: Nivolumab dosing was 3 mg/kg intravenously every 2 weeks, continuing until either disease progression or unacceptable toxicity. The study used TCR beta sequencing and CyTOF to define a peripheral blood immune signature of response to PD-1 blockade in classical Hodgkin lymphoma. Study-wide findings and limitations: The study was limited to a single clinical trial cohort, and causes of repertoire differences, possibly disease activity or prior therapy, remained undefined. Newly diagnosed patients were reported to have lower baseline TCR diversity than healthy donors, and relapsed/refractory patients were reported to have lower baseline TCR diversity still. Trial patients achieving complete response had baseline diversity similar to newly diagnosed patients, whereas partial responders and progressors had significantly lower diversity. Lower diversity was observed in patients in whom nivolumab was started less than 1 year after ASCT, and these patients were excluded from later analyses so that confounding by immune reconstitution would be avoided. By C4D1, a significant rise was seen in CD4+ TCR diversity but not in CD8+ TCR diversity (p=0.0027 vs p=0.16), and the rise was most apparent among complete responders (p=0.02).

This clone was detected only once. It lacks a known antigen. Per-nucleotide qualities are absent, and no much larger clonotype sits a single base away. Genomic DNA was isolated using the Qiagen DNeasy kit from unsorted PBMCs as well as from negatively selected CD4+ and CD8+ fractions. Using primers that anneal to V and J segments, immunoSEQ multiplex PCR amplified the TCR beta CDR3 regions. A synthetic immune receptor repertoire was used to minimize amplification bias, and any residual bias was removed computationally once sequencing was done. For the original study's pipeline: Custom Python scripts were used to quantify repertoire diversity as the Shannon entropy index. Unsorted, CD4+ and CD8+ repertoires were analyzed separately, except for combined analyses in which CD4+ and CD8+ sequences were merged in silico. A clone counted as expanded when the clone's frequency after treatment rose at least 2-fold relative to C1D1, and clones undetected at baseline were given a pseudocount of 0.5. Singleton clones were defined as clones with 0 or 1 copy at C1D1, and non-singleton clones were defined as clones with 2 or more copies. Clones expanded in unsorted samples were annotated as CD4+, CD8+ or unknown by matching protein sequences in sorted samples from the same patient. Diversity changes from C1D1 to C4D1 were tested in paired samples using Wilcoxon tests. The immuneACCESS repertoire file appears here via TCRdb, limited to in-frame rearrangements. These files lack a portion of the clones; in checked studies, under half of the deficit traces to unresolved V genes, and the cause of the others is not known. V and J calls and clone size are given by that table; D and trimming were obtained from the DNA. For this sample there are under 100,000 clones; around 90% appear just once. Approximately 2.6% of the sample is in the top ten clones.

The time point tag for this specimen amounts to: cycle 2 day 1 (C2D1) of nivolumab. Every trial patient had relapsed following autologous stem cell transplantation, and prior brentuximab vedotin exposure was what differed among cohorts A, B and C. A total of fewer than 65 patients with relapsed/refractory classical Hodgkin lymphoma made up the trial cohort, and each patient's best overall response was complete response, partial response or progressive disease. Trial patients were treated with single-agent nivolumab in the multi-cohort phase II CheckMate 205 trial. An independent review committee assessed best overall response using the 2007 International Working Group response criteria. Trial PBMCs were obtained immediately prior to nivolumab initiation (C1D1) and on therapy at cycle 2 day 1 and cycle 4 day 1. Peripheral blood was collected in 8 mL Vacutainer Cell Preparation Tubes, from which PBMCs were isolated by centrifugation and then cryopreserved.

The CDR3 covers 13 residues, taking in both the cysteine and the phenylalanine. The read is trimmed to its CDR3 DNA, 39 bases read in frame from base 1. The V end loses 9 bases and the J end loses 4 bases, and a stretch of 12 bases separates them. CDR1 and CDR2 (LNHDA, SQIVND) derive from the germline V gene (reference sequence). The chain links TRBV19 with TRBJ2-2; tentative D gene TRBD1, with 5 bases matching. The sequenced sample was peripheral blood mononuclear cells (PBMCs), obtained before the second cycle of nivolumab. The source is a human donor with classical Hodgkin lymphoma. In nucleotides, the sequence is TGTGCCAGCTCAGGACAACCCACCGGGGAGCTGTTTTTT. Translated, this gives CASSGQPTGELFF.